The 15 T cell receptor beta chains below were found in one sample sequenced in a study of long-term antiretroviral therapy in people with HIV. Researchers report immunoSEQ v3.0 was run at survey level. Only in-frame clones appear in the TCRdb table, and some are missing; sequencing was by immunoSEQ multiplex PCR. The sample records some 10,000 clones, over 75% being singletons. The sample in question was unsorted PBMCs, obtained 0.7 years after starting antiretroviral therapy. The receptors derive from a man aged 40-49 years with HIV.

The rearrangement uses TRBV28 and TRBJ1-4, with 8 bases lining up with TRBD1. In germline, CDR1 is MDHEN, CDR2 SYDVKM. The CDR3 is 15 amino acids. J gave up 5 bases and V 6 bases, and 8 bases lay outside the gene matches. CDR3 sequence: CASRLTGGTNEKLFF. The CDR3 DNA reads as TGTGCCAGCAGACTCACAGGGGGAACAAATGAAAAACTGTTTTTT. The entire variable domain, with the rest obtained from reference TRBV28 and TRBJ1-4, is as follows: DVKVTQSSRYLVKRTGEKVFLECVQDMDHENMFWYRQDPGLGLRLIYFSYDVKMKEKGDIPEGYSVSREKKERFSLILESASTNQTSMYLCASRLTGGTNEKLFFGSGTQLSVL.

The chain couples TRBV5-1 to TRBJ2-5; 15 bases map to TRBD2. The V gene end was trimmed by 4 bases and the J gene end by 1 base; junction bases not matched to a gene: 8. CDR3 length equals 18 residues. Germline CDR1 reads SGHRS; CDR2 reads YFSETQ. The DNA for the CDR3 is TGCGCCAGCAGCCCTGGACTAGCGGGAGGGGGGGCCCAAGAGACCCAGTACTTC. This gives the protein CASSPGLAGGGAQETQYF.

The table lists this clone with a few counts. The genes are TRBV10-3 and TRBJ1-4; a possible D gene is TRBD1 (6 bases). The CDR3 has 14 residues. V was shortened by 3 bases and J by 11 bases, with 16 bases between the two germline ends. The V gene's germline CDR1 is ENHRY and CDR2 SYGVKD. The CDR3 sequence: CAISDGAGAEKLFF. CDR3 in DNA: TGTGCCATCAGTGATGGGGCAGGGGCAGAGAAACTGTTTTTT.

This clone was detected once. CDR3 in amino acids: CASVVGGPYEQYF. The CDR3 nucleotides read TGTGCCAGCGTGGTGGGGGGCCCCTACGAGCAGTACTTC. The J gene is TRBJ2-7, the V gene TRBV2, with D perhaps matching TRBD1 or TRBD2 (6 bases each). Germline assignment: CDR1 SNHLY and CDR2 FYNNEI. CDR3 size: 13 residues. V shed 8 bases and J shed 2 bases, with 13 bases lying between them.

This chain connects TRBV18 to TRBJ1-1; no clear D gene. The CDR3 has 16 residues. Germline-derived CDR1 and CDR2 are KGHSH and LQKENI. Trimming took off 2 bases at V and 0 bases at J, with 13 bases between the two ends. In nucleotides, the CDR3 is TGTGCCAGCTCACCAAGGCAGCGAAATATGAACACTGAAGCTTTCTTT. Translated, it gives CASSPRQRNMNTEAFF.

V is TRBV5-6 and J is TRBJ2-2; 7 nucleotides align to TRBD1. V shed 2 bases, J shed 3 bases, and the junction held 4 bases outside the gene matches. The CDR3 extends over 15 amino acids. Germline V gene lookup returns CDR1 SGHDT and CDR2 YYEEEE. CDR3 region: CASSLRTGYTGELFF. CDR3 nucleotides: TGTGCCAGCAGCTTAAGGACAGGATACACCGGGGAGCTGTTTTTT.

The chain combines TRBV5-1 with TRBJ2-3; TRBD2 matches at 7 bases. Trimming took 0 bases from V and 5 from J; bases not matched to a gene: 3. The CDR3 sequence is 14 residues long. CDR1 and CDR2 (germline): SGHRS, YFSETQ. The CDR3 nucleotides read TGCGCCAGCAGCTTGGGGCGGGAGCAAGATACGCAGTATTTT. Protein: CASSLGREQDTQYF.

The chain carries TRBV11-2 and TRBJ2-1, with TRBD1 matching over 7 bases. Germline V gene lookup returns CDR1 SGHAT and CDR2 FQNNGV. CDR3 length: 15 amino acids. The V and J ends lost 8 bases and 1 base, in that order; junction bases with no gene match: 8. Here the CDR3 DNA reads TGTGCCAGCTTAACAGGGGTGGGGTCCTACAATGAGCAGTTCTTC. It translates to CASLTGVGSYNEQFF.

The chain employs TRBV4-2 and TRBJ2-2; 7 nucleotides align to TRBD1. This CDR3 contains 15 residues. Germline V gene sequence: CDR1 LGHNA, CDR2 YNFKEQ. The J segment lost 0 bases and the V segment lost 4 bases, leaving 2 bases of the junction unmatched. In DNA form, the CDR3 reads TGTGCCAGCAGCCGGGACAGACCGAACACCGGGGAGCTGTTTTTT. Translation: CASSRDRPNTGELFF.

The chain recombines TRBV7-6 with TRBJ2-1; 9 bases line up with TRBD2. Germline V CDR1 and CDR2: SGHVS, FNYEAQ. The CDR3 contains 16 residues. Trimming cost V 3 bases and J 2 bases; bases outside gene matches: 5. The CDR3 here is CASSFRSSGTYNEQFF. CDR3 DNA sequence: TGTGCCAGCAGCTTTAGGTCTAGCGGGACCTACAATGAGCAGTTCTTC.

This clone counts as large. This chain joins TRBV15 and TRBJ1-4; D unresolved. The germline V gene encodes CDR1 LNHNV and CDR2 YYDKDF (reference sequence). The CDR3 consists of 15 residues. The ends were cut back, 0 bases at V and 5 bases at J, with 10 bases in the middle. The DNA for the CDR3 is TGTGCCACCAGCAGAGATATAAGCGAAAATGAAAAACTGTTTTTT. As protein: CATSRDISENEKLFF.

This clone was seen just once. This chain joins TRBV28 and TRBJ1-2; D unclear. V was trimmed by 3 bases and J by 2 bases, leaving 10 bases between them. There are 14 residues in the CDR3. Germline CDR1 and CDR2: MDHEN and SYDVKM. This chain's CDR3 is CASSFFGQNYGYTF. The CDR3 DNA reads as TGTGCCAGCAGTTTTTTTGGTCAGAACTATGGCTACACCTTC.

The V call is TRBV30, the J call TRBJ2-1; D might be TRBD2 (5 bases). The ends were cut back, 1 base at V and 10 bases at J, with 5 bases in the middle. The CDR3 is 10 amino acids. Germline V gene sequence: CDR1 GTSNPN, CDR2 SVGIG (reference sequence). CDR3 in amino acids: CAWSGGEQFF. In nucleotides, the CDR3 is TGTGCCTGGAGTGGCGGGGAGCAGTTCTTC.

The chain is built from TRBV30 and TRBJ2-1, with 8 bases identical to TRBD1. The V segment lost 4 bases and the J segment 6 bases; nucleotides outside the gene matches: 5. The CDR3 totals 13 residues. Germline V gene lookup returns CDR1 GTSNPN and CDR2 SVGIG (reference sequence). The CDR3 loop is CAWTGGRGNEQFF. CDR3 sequence (DNA): TGTGCCTGGACAGGGGGCAGGGGCAATGAGCAGTTCTTC.

V usage is TRBV19 and J usage is TRBJ1-5, with D hard to call. Trimming cost V 7 bases and J 3 bases, with 19 bases left between them. The length of the CDR3 is 16 residues. CDR1 is LNHDA, CDR2 SQIVND, per germline (reference sequence). The CDR3 DNA reads as TGTGCCAGTATTAGCTTCGATCGACGGAACAATCAGCCCCAGCATTTT. Amino acid sequence: CASISFDRRNNQPQHF.